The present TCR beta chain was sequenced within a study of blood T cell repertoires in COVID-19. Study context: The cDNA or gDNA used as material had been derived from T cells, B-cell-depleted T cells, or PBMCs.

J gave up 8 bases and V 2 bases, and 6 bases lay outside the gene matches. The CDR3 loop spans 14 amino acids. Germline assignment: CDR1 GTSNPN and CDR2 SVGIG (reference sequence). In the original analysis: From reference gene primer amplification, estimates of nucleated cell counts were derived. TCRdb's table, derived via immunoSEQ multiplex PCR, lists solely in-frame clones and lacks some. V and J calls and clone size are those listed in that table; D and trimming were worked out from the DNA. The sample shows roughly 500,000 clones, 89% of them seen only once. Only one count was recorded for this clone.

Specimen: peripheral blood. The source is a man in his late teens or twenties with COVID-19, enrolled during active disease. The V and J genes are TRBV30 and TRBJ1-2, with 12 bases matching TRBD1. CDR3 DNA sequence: TGTGCCTGGAGTAGGGGACAGGGGGCGGGAGGCTACACCTTC. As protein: CAWSRGQGAGGYTF.